These T cell receptor beta chains were read from a single sample in a study of cytomegalovirus exposure and HLA in healthy donors. Method: immunoSEQ multiplex PCR; TCRdb's copy keeps in-frame clones and lacks some. The sample has approximately 100,000 clones; around 80% are singletons. The material sequenced was PBMCs. The receptors were sampled from a woman aged 40 to 50 in good health and CMV-seronegative. Each CDR3 is given with its conserved first and last residue. D genes are given only for firm matches. Rows give clone size only sometimes, using once, few, many, or a class for an expanded clone.

TRBJ2-5 15 . TRBV2 . TGTGCCAGCAGTGGGGCGGGGGCAACCCAAGAGACCCAGTACTTC CASSGAGATQETQYF
TRBJ2-2 11 once TRBV6-4 . TGTGCCAGCAGGCCCGGTATCGAGCTGTTTTTT CASRPGIELFF
TRBJ1-2 14 . TRBV5-1 TRBD1 TGCGCCAGCAGCTTTGGACAGGGGGCGTATGGCTACACCTTC CASSFGQGAYGYTF
TRBJ2-7 15 once TRBV11-2 TRBD1 TGTGCCAGCAGCTTAGCGTTGAGACAGGGCCACGAGCAGTACTTC CASSLALRQGHEQYF
TRBJ2-7 13 . TRBV2 . TGTGCCAGCAGTGCCGGGACTGGGGGTGAGCAGTACTTC CASSAGTGGEQYF
TRBJ2-2 15 . TRBV29-1 TRBD2 TGCAGCGGGGGGGTAGCGGGGGTCGGCACCGGGGAGCTGTTTTTT CSGGVAGVGTGELFF
TRBJ1-2 14 . TRBV29-1 . TGCAGCGCCGCCGGGACACCCTCTAACTATGGCTACACCTTC CSAAGTPSNYGYTF
TRBJ1-1 12 . TRBV30 . TGTGCCTGGGGGACATCGAACACTGAAGCTTTCTTT CAWGTSNTEAFF
TRBJ2-7 18 once TRBV10-3 . TGTGCCATCAGTGTTTCCCCGGGCTTGACAGGGAGGATTTACGAGCAGTACTTC CAISVSPGLTGRIYEQYF
TRBJ2-2 15 . TRBV7-2 TRBD1 TGTGCCAGCAGCCCGCGGACAGGGGGAACCGGGGAGCTGTTTTTT CASSPRTGGTGELFF
TRBJ2-7 12 . TRBV28 . TGTGCCAGCAGGGAGGCCACCCAGCGGCAGTACTTC CASREATQRQYF
TRBJ2-2 15 . TRBV4-3 TRBD1 TGCGCCAGCAGCCGTGGACAGGGGGCATTCGGGGAGCTGTTTTTT CASSRGQGAFGELFF
TRBJ2-2 13 . TRBV9 . TGTGCCAGCAGCGTAGCAACTACCGGGGAGCTGTTTTTT CASSVATTGELFF
TRBJ2-5 10 few TRBV29-1 . TGCAGCGGTAGACAAGAGACCCAGTACTTC CSGRQETQYF
TRBJ2-3 13 . TRBV5-1 . TGCGCCAGCAGCTTGTCCCGTACAGATACGCAGTATTTT CASSLSRTDTQYF
TRBJ2-7 13 few TRBV6-5 TRBD2 TGTGCCAGCAGTCCGGGACTATCCTACGAGCAGTACTTC CASSPGLSYEQYF
TRBJ2-1 15 . TRBV5-4 TRBD2 TGTGCCAGCATCGTTAGCGGGGGGATCTACAATGAGCAGTTCTTC CASIVSGGIYNEQFF
TRBJ2-5 14 . TRBV28 TRBD1 TGTGCCAGCAGTCTCCAGGGGGCTGGGGAGACCCAGTACTTC CASSLQGAGETQYF
TRBJ2-7 14 . TRBV7-9 TRBD1 TGTTCCAGCAGCCTGGACAGGGGAGGAGACGAGCAGTACTTC CSSSLDRGGDEQYF
TRBJ2-1 12 . TRBV2 . TGTGCCAGCACCAAGGCGGCTGATGAGCAGTTCTTC CASTKAADEQFF
TRBJ2-7 16 . TRBV5-1 TRBD1 TGCGCCAGCAGCTTGGTGGCCGTCCCGACAGGGAACGAGCAGTACTTC CASSLVAVPTGNEQYF
TRBJ2-5 15 few TRBV5-4 TRBD2 TGTGCCAGCAGCCCTACCGGGACTAGTCAAGAGACCCAGTACTTC CASSPTGTSQETQYF
TRBJ2-7 15 . TRBV30 TRBD2 TGTGCCTGGACCCTACCACTAGCGGGAGCCCACGAGCAGTACTTC CAWTLPLAGAHEQYF
TRBJ1-3 15 . TRBV27 . TGTGCCAGCAGTTATTCAGGGGATTTGGGAAACACCATATATTTT CASSYSGDLGNTIYF
TRBJ2-1 17 . TRBV6-1 TRBD1 TGTGCCAGCAGTGAAGCGAAGACAGGGAAGTGGTACAATGAGCAGTTCTTC CASSEAKTGKWYNEQFF
TRBJ2-7 14 . TRBV5-4 TRBD1 TGTGCCAGCAGCCTGGAAGACAGGGATCTCGAGCAGTACTTC CASSLEDRDLEQYF
TRBJ1-5 16 once TRBV21-1 . TGTGCCAGCAGCATAGATCCGGGACAGGGGAATCAGCCCCAGCATTTT CASSIDPGQGNQPQHF
TRBJ1-2 13 few TRBV2 . TGTGCCAGCAAGGGGAAAGCTAACTATGGCTACACCTTC CASKGKANYGYTF
TRBJ1-1 14 few TRBV6-5 . TGTGCCAGCAGTACGCCGGGAGCACACCCGGGGGCTTTCTTT CASSTPGAHPGAFF
TRBJ1-2 13 few TRBV5-1 . TGCGCCAGCAGCTCCGCCCTCGGGGATGGCTACACCTTC CASSSALGDGYTF
TRBJ1-1 15 . TRBV7-2 . TGTGCCAGCAGCCTCTTGTGGACAGCAGACACTGAAGCTTTCTTT CASSLLWTADTEAFF
TRBJ1-3 12 . TRBV28 . TGTGCCAGCAGCGAGAGTGGAAACACCATATATTTT CASSESGNTIYF
TRBJ1-1 14 . TRBV29-1 . TGCAGCGTTGAAGGCAGGTTCATGAACACTGAAGCTTTCTTT CSVEGRFMNTEAFF
TRBJ1-4 13 . TRBV2 . TGTGCCAGCAAGTTACAGGGTAGTGAAAAACTGTTTTTT CASKLQGSEKLFF
TRBJ1-4 15 . TRBV18 . TGTGCCAGCTCACCAAGCGCAGCCGCTAATGAAAAACTGTTTTTT CASSPSAAANEKLFF
TRBJ1-1 13 . TRBV5-4 . TGTGCCAGCAGCTTGGCCAAGAACACTGAAGCTTTCTTT CASSLAKNTEAFF
TRBJ2-7 15 . TRBV7-7 . TGTGCCAGCAGCCCCTTGCCCGGGACACTCTACGAGCAGTACTTC CASSPLPGTLYEQYF
TRBJ1-5 15 . TRBV19 . TGTGCCAGTAGTGTCGGACAGAATAGCAATCAGCCCCAGCATTTT CASSVGQNSNQPQHF
TRBJ2-3 14 once TRBV30 . TGTGCCTGGAGTGCAGGAGGGCCGACAGATACGCAGTATTTT CAWSAGGPTDTQYF
TRBJ2-3 17 . TRBV28 TRBD2 TGTGCCAGCAGTCCGGGGGGGACTAGCGGGTACACAGATACGCAGTATTTT CASSPGGTSGYTDTQYF
TRBJ2-5 15 . TRBV7-2 . TGTGCCAGCAGCTTAGATTCGACTAGAGAGGAGACCCAGTACTTC CASSLDSTREETQYF
TRBJ1-5 14 . TRBV6-5 . TGTGCCACCCGCCCCCTAAATAGCAATCAGCCCCAGCATTTT CATRPLNSNQPQHF
TRBJ2-2 14 few TRBV10-1 . TGCGCCAGCAGCGTCGGACATTTCACCGGGGAGCTGTTTTTT CASSVGHFTGELFF
TRBJ1-3 16 . TRBV5-6 TRBD1 TGTGCCAGCAGCACAAAAGGGGGCGCCGGGGGAAACACCATATATTTT CASSTKGGAGGNTIYF